Sequencing of this T cell receptor (beta chain) was carried out in a study of response to subunit inactivated influenza vaccine. Findings and caveats of the study: Every seasonal influenza vaccination brings in few new T cells, the authors suggested.

This CDR3 has 15 amino acids. Germline CDR1 reads MNHNS; CDR2 reads SASEGT. V was shortened by 7 bases and J by 0 bases, with 15 bases between the two germline ends. This clonotype was counted only a few times. Its matching antigen is unknown. TCRdb independently ran MiXCR on the RT-PCR reads; one entry per CDR3 protein. The sample includes just over 300,000 distinct CDR3 sequences, around 22% of them seen just once. This chain joins TRBV6-1 and TRBJ1-1; TRBD1 might be the D (6 bases). The sample in question was PBMCs from blood, obtained 21 months after vaccination. This TCR was sampled from a man aged 50-75 years who received an inactivated influenza vaccine. This CDR3 reads CASKKKQGMNTEAFF. The CDR3 region has the DNA TGTGCCAGCAAAAAGAAACAGGGAATGAACACTGAAGCTTTCTTT.